The 14 T cell receptor beta chains listed next were all sequenced from one sample in a study of shared clonotypes between healthy human individuals (dated by TCRdb to about 2020). Receptor amplification or capture employed the immunoSEQ multiplex PCR assay. Not all clones reach the TCRdb copy of this immuneACCESS table, which keeps in-frame sequences only. Checked studies attribute under half of the gap to unresolved V genes and leave the rest unexplained. Across this sample there are under 2.5 million clones, with roughly 90% seen only once. Clones ranked in the top ten supply 0.37% of the sample. What was sequenced was naive CD4+ T cells from PBMCs. This specimen's cell subset or site label, interpreted: CD45RA+ positively selected. The receptors originated from a man younger than 30 in good health. Some clones in this sample may be carry-over from other donors' samples.

V and J are TRBV15 and TRBJ1-4; D not resolved. V shed 1 base and J shed 3 bases, with 12 bases lying between them. Germline CDR1 reads LNHNV; CDR2 reads YYDKDF (reference sequence). CDR3 length: 16 residues. This chain's CDR3 is CATSRAGGLSNEKLFF. CDR3 nucleotides: TGTGCCACCAGCAGAGCGGGTGGGCTGTCTAATGAAAAACTGTTTTTT.

V and J are TRBV7-8 and TRBJ1-3, with no clear D. Trimming shortened V by 5 bases and J by 4 bases, and 15 bases separated the two germline ends. CDR1 SGHVS and CDR2 FQNEAQ come from the germline V gene. This CDR3 spans 15 amino acids. CDR3 region: CASSPGRIGGNTIYF. CDR3 DNA: TGTGCCAGCAGCCCCGGTAGGATTGGAGGAAACACCATATATTTT.

V and J are TRBV18 and TRBJ1-3; 9 positions match TRBD1. Germline CDR1 KGHSH, CDR2 LQKENI. V lost 6 bases and J lost 0; bases outside the gene matches: 15. The CDR3 has 19 amino acids. This CDR3 reads CASSPSGTGFHISGNTIYF. CDR3 bases: TGTGCCAGCTCGCCGTCCGGGACAGGGTTTCATATCTCTGGAAACACCATATATTTT.

This rearrangement joins TRBV6-1 to TRBJ1-1; 9 bases are shared with TRBD1. Losses at the gene ends were 6 bases for V and 8 bases for J; bases not matched to a gene: 4. The germline CDR1 and CDR2 sequences are MNHNS and SASEGT. The length of the CDR3 is 12 residues. The CDR3 protein is CASRGQGREAFF. CDR3 DNA: TGTGCCAGCAGGGGACAGGGTAGGGAAGCTTTCTTT.

The gene calls are TRBV28 and TRBJ1-1; maybe TRBD1 (6 bases). V was clipped by 5 bases and J by 8 bases, with 12 bases between them. Germline-derived CDR1 and CDR2 are MDHEN and SYDVKM. The CDR3 sequence is 12 residues long. The CDR3 loop is CASSTLTGEAFF. The CDR3 DNA reads as TGTGCCAGCAGTACACTCACAGGGGAAGCTTTCTTT.

This clone was found a few times. V is TRBV29-1 and J is TRBJ2-1, with a weak D call TRBD1 (6 bases). V lost 7 bases, J lost 9 bases, and 13 bases lay in between. This CDR3 comprises 11 residues. Germline V lookup: CDR1 SQVTM, CDR2 ANQGSEA. The CDR3 nucleotides read TGCAGCGGCAACAGGGAAAGTGAGCAGTTCTTC. Its translation is CSGNRESEQFF.

In this sample, this clone turned up once. This rearrangement joins TRBV5-4 to TRBJ2-2; perhaps TRBD1 as D (6 bases). Germline loops: CDR1 SGHNT, CDR2 YYREEE (reference sequence). The ends were cut back, 6 bases at V and 0 bases at J, with 12 bases in the middle. The CDR3 extends over 15 amino acids. This chain's CDR3 is CASMPGAANTGELFF. DNA for the CDR3: TGTGCCAGCATGCCAGGGGCCGCGAACACCGGGGAGCTGTTTTTT.

The J gene is TRBJ2-1, the V gene TRBV7-9, with 8 positions matching TRBD1. The CDR3 runs 16 residues. Looked up from germline, CDR1 is SEHNR and CDR2 is FQNEAQ (reference sequence). The ends lost 5 bases at V and 8 bases at J; junction bases unmatched: 14. The CDR3 protein is CASSREDRAIIHEQFF. DNA for the CDR3: TGTGCCAGCAGCCGTGAGGACAGGGCGATCATCCATGAGCAGTTCTTC.

On this clone itself: At one of its ends the junction is not consistent with the germline gene, which may arise from a read error. Here the CDR3 DNA reads TGCATAGTGGGTTCGTATATAGTGGGCGAGCAGTACTTC. Translated: CIVGSYIVGEQYF. This sequence joins TRBV28 and TRBJ2-7; D gene ambiguous. The CDR3 covers 13 residues. The germline V gene encodes CDR1 MDHEN and CDR2 SYDVKM.

This chain uses TRBV30 with TRBJ2-7, with TRBD1 matching over 9 bases. From germline, CDR1 is GTSNPN and CDR2 SVGIG (reference sequence). The CDR3 is 15 residues long. The J segment lost 11 bases and the V segment lost 0 bases, leaving 14 bases of the junction unmatched. CDR3 bases: TGTGCCTGGAGTGTACCCGGGACAGGGTCCGTTGGGAAGTACTTC. Protein sequence: CAWSVPGTGSVGKYF.

This chain connects TRBV11-1 to TRBJ1-2; D not certain. This CDR3 region has 13 residues. V was clipped by 4 bases and J by 1 base, with 7 bases between them. CDR1 and CDR2 from the germline V gene are SGHAT and FQDESV (reference sequence). The chain's CDR3 is CASSSLSNYGYTF. The CDR3 DNA sequence: TGTGCCAGCAGCTCCCTTAGTAACTATGGCTACACCTTC. Filled out from reference TRBV11-1 and TRBJ1-2, the complete variable domain reads EAEVAQSPRYKITEKSQAVAFWCDPISGHATLYWYRQILGQGPELLVQFQDESVVDDSQLPKDRFSAERLKGVDSTLKIQPAELGDSAMYLCASSSLSNYGYTFGSGTRLTVV.

The V and J genes are TRBV28 and TRBJ2-2; tentatively, D is TRBD1 (5 bases). The length of the CDR3 is 15 residues. V was cut by 7 bases and J by 2 bases, with 14 bases left in between. CDR1 and CDR2 from the germline V gene are MDHEN and SYDVKM. CDR3 amino acids: CASTPRTINTGELFF. CDR3 sequence (DNA): TGTGCCAGCACCCCGCGGACAATAAACACCGGGGAGCTGTTTTTT.

This clone was recorded once. The chain joins TRBV5-1 to TRBJ2-1; the D is unclear. The CDR3 covers 13 residues. Trimming took 3 bases from V and 10 from J, leaving 14 bases between them. The V gene's germline CDR1 is SGHRS and CDR2 YFSETQ. In nucleotides, the CDR3 is TGCGCCAGCAGCTCCGGGCCAACGGAGGAGCAGTTCTTC. Residues: CASSSGPTEEQFF.

This chain links TRBV9 with TRBJ2-1; D call uncertain. The V end lost 7 bases, the J end lost 6 bases, and 17 bases lay between the germline ends. Germline V CDR1 and CDR2: SGDLS, YYNGEE. The CDR3 runs 14 residues. This CDR3 reads CASSGPLQFNEQFF. For the CDR3, the DNA is TGTGCCAGCTCTGGGCCCCTACAGTTCAATGAGCAGTTCTTC.